This T cell receptor beta chain was profiled in a study of T-cell reconstitution after alpha-beta-depleted transplantation in children. The study's findings and limits: One year after transplant, T-cell counts and diversity came mostly from newly produced T cells.

The TCRbeta library was prepared with unique molecular identifiers. A single record per CDR3 protein comes from TCRdb applying MiXCR to the PCR reads. The data contain some 76,000 distinct CDR3 sequences, roughly a tenth of them singletons. CDR1 is DFQATT, CDR2 SNEGSKA, per germline (reference sequence). The trim removed 5 bases at V and 2 bases at J, leaving 9 bases unmatched. The CDR3 has 15 residues. This clonotype was recorded many times. Its antigen is unidentified. The sequences come from PBMCs, collected before TCRalphabeta/CD19-depleted stem cell transplant. This clonotype was sampled from a boy younger than 18 with acute myeloid leukemia, due to receive a stem cell transplant. This chain joins TRBV20-1 and TRBJ2-1; 7 positions agree with TRBD2. CDR3 region: CSAGASGLTYNEQFF. CDR3 bases: TGCAGTGCTGGAGCTAGCGGCCTTACCTACAATGAGCAGTTCTTC.